This T cell receptor beta chain was sequenced during a study of vaccination and CD4 T cells after COVID-19. Treatment defined: roughly nine-day PBMC culture with coronavirus spike peptide pools or control peptides (ViraFEST assay). This clonotype was seen only a few times. The target antigen is unknown. J gave up 6 bases and V 7 bases, and 10 bases lay outside the gene matches. The length of the CDR3 is 14 residues. From germline, CDR1 is SGHTA and CDR2 FQGNSA. Sequencing of DNA taken from cultured CD4+ T cells relied on the Oncomine TCR Beta short-read assay. Each CDR3 protein is one row after TCRdb ran MiXCR on the PCR reads. The sample consists of fewer than 9,000 distinct CDR3 sequences, 74% of them appearing once.

The chain combines TRBV7-2 with TRBJ2-3; 7 positions match TRBD1. The material sequenced was CD4+ T cells from blood, cultured in vitro. The TCR was taken from a human donor who had recovered from COVID-19. The CDR3 here is CASTKATGSDTQYF. The CDR3, as DNA: TGTGCCAGCACCAAAGCGACAGGGTCCGATACGCAGTATTTT.